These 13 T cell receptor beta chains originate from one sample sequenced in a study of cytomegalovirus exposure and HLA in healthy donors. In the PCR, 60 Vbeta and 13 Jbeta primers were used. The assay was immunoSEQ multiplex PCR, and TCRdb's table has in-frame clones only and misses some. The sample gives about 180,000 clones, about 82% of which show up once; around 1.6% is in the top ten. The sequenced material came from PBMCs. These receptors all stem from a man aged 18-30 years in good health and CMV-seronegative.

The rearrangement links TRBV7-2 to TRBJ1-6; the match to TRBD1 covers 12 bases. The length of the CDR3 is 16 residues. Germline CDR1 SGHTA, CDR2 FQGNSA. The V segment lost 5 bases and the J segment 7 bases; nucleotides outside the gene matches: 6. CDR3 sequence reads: CASSRDRGLWNSPLHF. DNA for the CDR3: TGTGCCAGCAGCCGGGACAGGGGGCTTTGGAATTCACCCCTCCACTTT.

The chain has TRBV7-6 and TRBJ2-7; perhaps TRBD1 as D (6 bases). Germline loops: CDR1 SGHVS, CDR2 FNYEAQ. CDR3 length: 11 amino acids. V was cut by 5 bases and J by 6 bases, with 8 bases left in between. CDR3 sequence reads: CASSAGVEQYF. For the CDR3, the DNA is TGTGCCAGCAGCGCAGGGGTCGAGCAGTACTTC.

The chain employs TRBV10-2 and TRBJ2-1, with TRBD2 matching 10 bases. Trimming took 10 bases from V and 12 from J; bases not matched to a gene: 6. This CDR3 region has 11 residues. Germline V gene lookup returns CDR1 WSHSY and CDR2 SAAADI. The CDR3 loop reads CATERGGGQFF. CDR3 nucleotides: TGCGCCACAGAGCGGGGGGGCGGGCAGTTCTTC.

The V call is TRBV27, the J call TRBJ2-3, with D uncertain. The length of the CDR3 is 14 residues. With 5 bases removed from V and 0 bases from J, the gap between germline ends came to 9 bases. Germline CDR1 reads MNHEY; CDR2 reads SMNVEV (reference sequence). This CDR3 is CASSTVTSTDTQYF. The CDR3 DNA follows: TGTGCCAGCAGTACCGTGACTAGCACAGATACGCAGTATTTT.

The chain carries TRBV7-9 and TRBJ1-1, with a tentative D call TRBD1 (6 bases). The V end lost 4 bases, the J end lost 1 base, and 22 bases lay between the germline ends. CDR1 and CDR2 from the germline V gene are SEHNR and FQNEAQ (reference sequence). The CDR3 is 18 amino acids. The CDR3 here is CASSYGIPRRGTNTEAFF. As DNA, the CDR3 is TGTGCCAGCAGCTACGGGATTCCCAGAAGGGGGACGAACACTGAAGCTTTCTTT. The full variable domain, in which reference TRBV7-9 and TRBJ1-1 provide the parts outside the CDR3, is DTGVSQNPRHKITKRGQNVTFRCDPISEHNRLYWYRQTLGQGPEFLTYFQNEAQLEKSRLLSDRFSAERPKGSFSTLEIQRTEQGDSAMYLCASSYGIPRRGTNTEAFFGQGTRLTVV.

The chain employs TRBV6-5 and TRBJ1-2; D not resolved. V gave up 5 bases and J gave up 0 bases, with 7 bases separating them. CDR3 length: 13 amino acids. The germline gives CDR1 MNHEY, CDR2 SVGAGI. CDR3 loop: CASSPSANYGYTF. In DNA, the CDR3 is TGTGCCAGCAGTCCGTCAGCTAACTATGGCTACACCTTC.

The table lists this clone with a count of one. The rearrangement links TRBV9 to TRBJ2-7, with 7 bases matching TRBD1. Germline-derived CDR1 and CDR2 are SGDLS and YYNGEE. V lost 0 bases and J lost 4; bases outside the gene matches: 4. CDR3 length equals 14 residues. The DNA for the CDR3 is TGTGCCAGCAGCGTAGATGTGACAGGGTACGAGCAGTACTTC. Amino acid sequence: CASSVDVTGYEQYF.

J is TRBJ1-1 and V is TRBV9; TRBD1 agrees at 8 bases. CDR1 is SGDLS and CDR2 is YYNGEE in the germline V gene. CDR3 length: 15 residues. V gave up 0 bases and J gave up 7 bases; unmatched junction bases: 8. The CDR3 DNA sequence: TGTGCCAGCAGCGTAGGTCCAGGGGGCTCGAGTGAAGCTTTCTTT. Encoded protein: CASSVGPGGSSEAFF.

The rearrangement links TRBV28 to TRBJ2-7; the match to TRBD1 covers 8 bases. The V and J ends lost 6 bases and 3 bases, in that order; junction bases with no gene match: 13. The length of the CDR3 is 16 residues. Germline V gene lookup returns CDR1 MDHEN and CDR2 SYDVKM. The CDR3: CASSPWGTGGLYEQYF. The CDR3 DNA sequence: TGTGCCAGCAGCCCCTGGGGGACAGGCGGCCTCTACGAGCAGTACTTC.

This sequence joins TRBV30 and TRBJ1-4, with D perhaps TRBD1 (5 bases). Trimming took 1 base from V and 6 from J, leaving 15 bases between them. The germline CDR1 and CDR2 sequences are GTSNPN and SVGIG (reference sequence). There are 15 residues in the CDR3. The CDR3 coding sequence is TGTGCCTGGAGTGGGGGACTTCCACGGGATGAAAAACTGTTTTTT. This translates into CAWSGGLPRDEKLFF. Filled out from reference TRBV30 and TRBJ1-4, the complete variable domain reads SQTIHQWPATLVQPVGSPLSLECTVEGTSNPNLYWYRQAAGRGLQLLFYSVGIGQISSEVPQNLSASRPQDRQFILSSKKLLLSDSGFYLCAWSGGLPRDEKLFFGSGTQLSVL.

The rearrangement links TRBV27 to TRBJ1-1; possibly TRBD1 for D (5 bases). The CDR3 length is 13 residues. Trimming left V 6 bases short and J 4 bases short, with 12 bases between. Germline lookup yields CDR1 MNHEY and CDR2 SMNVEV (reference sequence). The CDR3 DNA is TGTGCCAGCAGAATACGGAGGGGCACTGAAGCTTTCTTT. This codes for CASRIRRGTEAFF.

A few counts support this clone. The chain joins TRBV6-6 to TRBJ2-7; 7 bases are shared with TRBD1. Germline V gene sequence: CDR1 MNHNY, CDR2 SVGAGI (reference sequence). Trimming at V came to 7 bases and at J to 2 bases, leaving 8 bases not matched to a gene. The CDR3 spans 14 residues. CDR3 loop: CASTDRAAPYEQYF. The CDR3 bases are TGTGCCAGCACCGACAGGGCGGCACCCTACGAGCAGTACTTC.

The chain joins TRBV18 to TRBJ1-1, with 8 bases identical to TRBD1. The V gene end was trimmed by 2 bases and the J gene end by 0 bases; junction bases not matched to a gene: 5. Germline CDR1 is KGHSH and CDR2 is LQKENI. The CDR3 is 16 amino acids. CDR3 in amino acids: CASSPWEDRVNTEAFF. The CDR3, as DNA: TGTGCCAGCTCACCATGGGAGGACAGGGTGAACACTGAAGCTTTCTTT.